Shown below are 2 T cell receptor beta chains from a single sample sequenced in a study of T cells in Graves' hyperthyroidism and ophthalmopathy. What was amplified from RNA transcripts were TCR beta CDR3 regions. Researchers ran a first-round RT-PCR on the TCR CDR3 using the HTBI primer set. TCRdb re-analysed the multiplex PCR reads in MiXCR, keeping a single row per CDR3 protein. Of around 690,000 distinct CDR3 sequences detected, roughly a sixth appear once; the ten largest clones hold roughly 15%. Specimen: blood. These receptors were taken from a man between 45 and 60 years old with Graves' hyperthyroidism.

The V call is TRBV29-1, the J call TRBJ2-7; no clear D gene. The CDR3 is 12 residues long. The germline V gene encodes CDR1 SQVTM and CDR2 ANQGSEA. V dropped 4 bases and J dropped 3 bases, with 10 bases sitting between them. The CDR3 region is CSVVSWNYEQYF. As DNA, the CDR3 is TGCAGCGTTGTATCCTGGAACTACGAGCAGTACTTC.

This clonotype was recorded at least ten times. The rearrangement uses TRBV13 and TRBJ2-5, with 7 bases fitting TRBD1. J lost 3 bases, V lost 9 bases, and 7 bases had no gene match. The CDR3 runs to 13 residues. Germline CDR1 and CDR2: PRHDT and FYEKMQ (reference sequence). This chain's CDR3 is CASSDRAKETQYF. Here the CDR3 DNA reads TGTGCCAGTAGCGACAGGGCCAAAGAGACCCAGTACTTC.